The 18 T cell receptor beta chains listed next were all sequenced from one sample in a study of identical twins. TCRdb re-analysed the 5' RACE reads in MiXCR, keeping a single row per CDR3 protein. The repertoire holds around 370,000 distinct CDR3 sequences, with about 9% as singletons. Sequencing was performed on naive T cells sorted from blood. The receptor set was obtained from a woman in her forties or fifties in good health.

This clonotype was seen a few times. The V gene is TRBV6-4, the J gene TRBJ2-1; TRBD2 matches 8 bases. The CDR3 spans 15 residues. The V segment lost 6 bases and the J segment 3 bases; nucleotides outside the gene matches: 7. Germline CDR1 and CDR2: MRHNA and SNTAGT. CDR3 region: CASRETSGYYNEQFF. DNA of the CDR3: TGTGCCAGCAGAGAAACTAGCGGTTACTACAATGAGCAGTTCTTC.

This clonotype appeared a few times. The chain carries TRBV27 and TRBJ2-7; 7 positions match TRBD1. Looked up from germline, CDR1 is MNHEY and CDR2 is SMNVEV (reference sequence). The V and J ends lost 5 bases and 0 bases, in that order; junction bases with no gene match: 4. The CDR3 is made up of 14 amino acids. CDR3 residues: CASSQGVHSYEQYV. For the CDR3, the DNA is TGTGCCAGCAGTCAGGGGGTACACTCCTACGAGCAGTACGTC.

This clonotype was seen only a few times. V and J are TRBV12-3 or TRBV12-4 and TRBJ2-3; 8 bases match TRBD1. Unmatched junction bases numbered 6, after V lost 6 bases and J lost 4 bases. This CDR3 contains 14 residues. The CDR3 bases are TGTGCCAGCAGATACACAGGGGGGTCAGATACGCAGTATTTT. This gives the protein CASRYTGGSDTQYF.

Only a few counts were recorded for this clonotype. The CDR3 spells CASTLGGKSEQYF. CDR3 nucleotides: TGTGCCAGCACCCTAGGGGGGAAAAGCGAGCAGTACTTC. The chain employs TRBV12-3 or TRBV12-4 and TRBJ2-7, with D perhaps given as TRBD1 or TRBD2 (6 bases each). The V end lost 7 bases, the J end lost 6 bases, and 16 bases lay between the germline ends. CDR3 length: 13 residues.

This clonotype came up many times. The chain couples TRBV5-1 to TRBJ2-2; no clear D gene. There are 11 residues in the CDR3. The germline V gene encodes CDR1 SGHRS and CDR2 YFSETQ. Between the trimmed V and J ends, which lost 5 bases and 7 bases, there was a span of 6 bases. The CDR3 is CASSDLGELFF. In nucleotides, the CDR3 is TGCGCCAGCAGTGACCTCGGGGAGCTGTTTTTT.

V usage is TRBV10-3 and J usage is TRBJ2-3, with D possibly TRBD1 on 5 matching bases. There are 14 residues in the CDR3. Germline assignment: CDR1 ENHRY and CDR2 SYGVKD. Trimming took 5 bases from V and 5 from J, leaving 14 bases between them. DNA for the CDR3: TGTGCCATCAGTCCAGGGTTGATCGGAGATACGCAGTATTTT. It specifies CAISPGLIGDTQYF.

This clonotype was seen many times. The gene calls are TRBV5-1 and TRBJ2-2; 9 nucleotides line up with TRBD1. CDR1 is SGHRS and CDR2 is YFSETQ in the germline V gene. CDR3 length: 15 residues. The V gene end was trimmed by 4 bases and the J gene end by 3 bases; junction bases not matched to a gene: 4. The CDR3 DNA reads TGCGCCAGCAGCAAGGACAGGGGCGACACCGGGGAGCTGTTTTTT. It codes for CASSKDRGDTGELFF.

Many counts were recorded for this clonotype. V and J are TRBV30 and TRBJ2-2, with TRBD2 as a possible D gene (5 bases). Trimming took off 0 bases at V and 4 bases at J, with 9 bases between the two ends. CDR1 and CDR2 from the germline V gene are GTSNPN and SVGIG (reference sequence). This CDR3 spans 14 amino acids. CDR3 sequence (DNA): TGTGCCTGGAGTGTTGGGAGCGGCACCGGGGAGCTGTTTTTT. It codes for CAWSVGSGTGELFF.

This clonotype was seen a few times. The V gene is TRBV15, the J gene TRBJ2-1, with D possibly matching TRBD1 (5 bases). The germline V gene encodes CDR1 LNHNV and CDR2 YYDKDF (reference sequence). The CDR3 covers 14 residues. V was pared by 5 bases and J by 3 bases, with 11 bases between. As DNA, the CDR3 is TGTGCCACCAGCGCCCGACAGAGCTACAATGAGCAGTTCTTC. It specifies CATSARQSYNEQFF.

V usage is TRBV24-1 and J usage is TRBJ2-5; 7 bases fit TRBD2. The CDR3 length is 15 residues. J gave up 1 base and V 6 bases, and 7 bases lay outside the gene matches. The germline gives CDR1 KGHDR, CDR2 SFDVKD. The CDR3 spells CATSTTGGLQETQYF. The CDR3 nucleotides are TGTGCCACCAGTACGACGGGAGGCCTCCAAGAGACCCAGTACTTC.

The table lists this clonotype with a few counts. The chain has TRBV12-3 or TRBV12-4 and TRBJ2-1; a weak D match, TRBD1 (5 bases). This CDR3 is 12 amino acids long. The V end lost 6 bases, the J end lost 9 bases, and 12 bases lay between the germline ends. The CDR3 DNA reads as TGTGCCAGCAGCCGTCAGGGTATTGAGCAGTTCTTC. The encoded protein is CASSRQGIEQFF.

The rearrangement links TRBV19 to TRBJ2-3, with TRBD2 matching over 7 bases. V gave up 8 bases and J gave up 3 bases; unmatched junction bases: 8. The V gene's germline CDR1 is LNHDA and CDR2 SQIVND (reference sequence). The CDR3 runs to 14 residues. The CDR3 DNA follows: TGTGCCAGTGGGGCGGGAGTAAAAACAGATACGCAGTATTTT. It specifies CASGAGVKTDTQYF.

This clonotype was detected many times. Its ends do not fully match the called genes, so a read error is possible. The gene calls are TRBV4-1 and TRBJ2-3; tentatively, D is TRBD1 (5 bases). The germline V gene encodes CDR1 MGHRA and CDR2 YSYEKL. This CDR3 spans 18 amino acids. DNA for the CDR3: TGCGCCAGCAGACAAGACGGTCAGGGTCTCATCGTCCCAGATACGCAGTATTTT. It is translated as CASRQDGQGLIVPDTQYF.

This chain connects TRBV20-1 to TRBJ2-7, with a possible D match to TRBD2 (6 bases). V was cut by 0 bases and J by 2 bases, with 11 bases left in between. The CDR3 runs 14 residues. The V gene's germline CDR1 is DFQATT and CDR2 SNEGSKA (reference sequence). The CDR3 region has the DNA TGCAGTGCTAGAGACGACGAGCGGGCCTACGAGCAGTACTTC. This gives the protein CSARDDERAYEQYF.

The rearrangement uses TRBV21-1 and TRBJ2-5; TRBD1, the table's D call, lacks a check against the DNA. TRBV21-1 is a known pseudogene. The CDR3 runs to 14 residues. The CDR3 loop reads CASSKFLRGETQYF. In DNA form, the CDR3 reads TGTGCCAGCAGCAAATTTCTGCGGGGGGAGACCCAGTACTTC.

The J gene is TRBJ2-6, the V gene TRBV7-9; a possible D gene is TRBD1 (7 bases). Germline CDR1 reads SEHNR; CDR2 reads FQNEAQ (reference sequence). V lost 2 bases and J lost 0, with 17 bases in between. The CDR3 has 19 amino acids. Here the CDR3 reads CASSLSLRDRVSGANVLTF. In nucleotides, the CDR3 is TGTGCCAGCAGCTTATCCTTGCGGGACAGAGTCTCTGGGGCCAACGTCCTGACTTTC.

This clonotype was counted at least ten times. The CDR3 loop reads CASSLFDSDYNEQFF. The CDR3 DNA sequence: TGCGCCAGCAGCTTGTTTGACAGCGACTACAATGAGCAGTTCTTC. The chain joins TRBV5-1 to TRBJ2-1; the D gene is possibly TRBD1 (5 bases). Germline CDR1 SGHRS, CDR2 YFSETQ. The CDR3 sequence is 15 residues long. V lost 1 base, J lost 3 bases, and 11 bases lay in between.

This clonotype has a count of ten or more. J is TRBJ2-3 and V is TRBV10-3; D is unclear. V was trimmed by 0 bases and J by 0 bases, leaving 10 bases between them. The germline gives CDR1 ENHRY, CDR2 SYGVKD. The CDR3 has 16 amino acids. CDR3 sequence: CAISESGASSTDTQYF. In nucleotides, the CDR3 is TGTGCCATCAGTGAGTCCGGAGCGAGCAGCACAGATACGCAGTATTTT.